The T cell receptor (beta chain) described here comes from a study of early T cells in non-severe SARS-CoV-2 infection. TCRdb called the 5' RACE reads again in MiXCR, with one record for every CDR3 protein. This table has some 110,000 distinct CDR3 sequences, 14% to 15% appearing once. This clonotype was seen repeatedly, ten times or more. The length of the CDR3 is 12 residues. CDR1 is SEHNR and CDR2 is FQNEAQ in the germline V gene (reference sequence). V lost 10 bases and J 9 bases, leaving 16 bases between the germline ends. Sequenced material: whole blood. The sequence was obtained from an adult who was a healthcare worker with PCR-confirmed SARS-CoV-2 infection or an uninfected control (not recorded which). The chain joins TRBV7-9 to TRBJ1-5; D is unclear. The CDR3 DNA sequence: TGTGCCACAGCGCGCCCGGTAGGGCCCCAGCATTTT. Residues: CATARPVGPQHF.